This T cell receptor beta chain was observed in a study of blood T cells in healthy people across ages. For the study at large: About one barcoded TCR beta cDNA was captured per two T cells.

A J-beta primer mix and a sample-barcoded 5' primer were used in a second PCR of about 7 to 12 cycles. TCRdb recomputed calls from the 5' RACE reads with MiXCR, one row per CDR3 protein. Among about 800,000 distinct CDR3 sequences listed, 58% were seen once. This CDR3 has 13 residues. V was cut by 4 bases and J by 2 bases, with 9 bases left in between. Germline lookup yields CDR1 SQVTM and CDR2 ANQGSEA. This clonotype was seen just once. The sample consisted of blood. The sequence derives from a man aged 25 to 40 in good health. This chain links TRBV29-1 with TRBJ1-5; no clear D. CDR3 nucleotide sequence: TGCAGCGTTGGAGGGAATGGCAATCAGCCCCAGCATTTT. Translation: CSVGGNGNQPQHF.